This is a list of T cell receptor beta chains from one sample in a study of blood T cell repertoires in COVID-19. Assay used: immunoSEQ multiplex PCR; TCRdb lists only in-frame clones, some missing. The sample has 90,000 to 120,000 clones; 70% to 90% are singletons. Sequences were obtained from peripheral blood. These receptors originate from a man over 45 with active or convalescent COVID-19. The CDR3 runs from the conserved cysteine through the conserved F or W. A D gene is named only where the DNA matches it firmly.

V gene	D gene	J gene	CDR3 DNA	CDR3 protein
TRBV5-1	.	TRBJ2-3	TGCGCCAGCAGCTTGGCGAGCACAGATACGCAGTATTTT	CASSLASTDTQYF
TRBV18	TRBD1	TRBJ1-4	TGTGCCAGCTCACCCGGACAGGGTGAAAAACTGTTTTTT	CASSPGQGEKLFF
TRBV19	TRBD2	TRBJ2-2	TGTGCCAGTAGCCGGACTAGCGGGAGTGAAGGGGCCGGGGAGCTGTTTTTT	CASSRTSGSEGAGELFF
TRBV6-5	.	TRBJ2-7	TGTGCCAGCTTAGAACAGAACTCCTACGAGCAGTACTTC	CASLEQNSYEQYF
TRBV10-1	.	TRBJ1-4	TGCGCCAGCAGTGCGGACAGAAGAAATGAAAAACTGTTTTTT	CASSADRRNEKLFF
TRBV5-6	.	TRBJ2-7	TGTGCCAGCAGCTTGTATCCCAGGGCTCTCTTCTCGGTAGAGCAGTACTTC	CASSLYPRALFSVEQYF
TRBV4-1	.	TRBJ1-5	TGCGCCAGCAGCCTCGGACATTATAGCAATCAGCCCCAGCATTTT	CASSLGHYSNQPQHF
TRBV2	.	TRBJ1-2	TGTGCCAGCAGTGAAGCGGGAGATTCTGGCTACACCTTC	CASSEAGDSGYTF
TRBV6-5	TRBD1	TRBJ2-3	TGTGCCAGCAGTTACCGGGACAGGAGCACAGATACGCAGTATTTT	CASSYRDRSTDTQYF
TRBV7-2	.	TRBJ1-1	TGTGCCAGCAGCTTAGCGGACTTCTTAGGAGCTTTCTTT	CASSLADFLGAFF
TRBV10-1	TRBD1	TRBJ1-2	TGCGCCAGCAGTGGCCTCAGGGGGGACGCCTATGGCTACACCTTC	CASSGLRGDAYGYTF
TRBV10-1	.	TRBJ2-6	TGCGCCAGCAGTAATCCGGGTTCTGGGGCCAACGTCCTGACTTTC	CASSNPGSGANVLTF
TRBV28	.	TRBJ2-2	TGTGCCAGCAGTTTAGGAGGCCGTAGCACCGGGGAGCTGTTTTTT	CASSLGGRSTGELFF
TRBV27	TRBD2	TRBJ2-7	TGTGCCAGCAGTTTTCGGACTAGCGGGACCTACGAGCAGTACTTC	CASSFRTSGTYEQYF